The clone carrying this T cell receptor beta chain was detected many times. Its antigen remains unknown. The sample is drawn from a study of T-cell memory formation after mild COVID-19. Study findings and constraints: Pre-infection memory contained some responding clones, which suggested that cross-reactive memory had joined. Unconfirmed was the SARS-CoV-2 specificity of second-wave clones that peaked on day 37.

TCRdb recomputed calls from the 5' RACE reads with MiXCR, one row per CDR3 protein. The table shows 11,000 to 15,000 distinct CDR3 sequences, with approximately 19% occurring only once. V lost 2 bases and J 9 bases, leaving 19 bases between the germline ends. CDR1 and CDR2 (germline): KGHDR, SFDVKD. This CDR3 has 16 amino acids. The TCR was taken from an adult woman who had mild COVID-19 (a few samples of this study predate the infection). Cell type and time point are not known. This sequence joins TRBV24-1 and TRBJ2-1; either TRBD1 or TRBD2 may fit D (7 bases each). Material for sequencing was PBMCs or a T cell subset sorted from them (not recorded which). CDR3 nucleotides: TGTGCCACCAGTGATTATATTGGACTAGGGGGCGGTGAGCAGTTCTTC. Its translation is CATSDYIGLGGGEQFF.